This TCR beta chain emerged from a study of T-cell reconstitution after alpha-beta-depleted transplantation in children. This sample's TCRbeta library carried unique molecular identifier barcodes. TCRdb ran MiXCR on the PCR reads and lists one entry per CDR3 protein. The sample shows 120,000 to 150,000 distinct CDR3 sequences, 8% to 10% of them seen only once. There are many counts of this clonotype. J was trimmed by 4 bases and V by 0 bases; bases with no gene match: 4. The CDR3 runs 16 residues. CDR1 and CDR2 from the germline V gene are SGHRS and YFSETQ. The specimen comprised PBMCs, mostly from graft donor cells, sampled 180 days after TCRalphabeta/CD19-depleted stem cell transplant. The sequence was collected from a female patient aged 2-10 years who had a stem cell transplant for congenital amegakaryocytic thrombocytopenia, so the T cells may come from the graft donor. The V call is TRBV5-1, the J call TRBJ2-2; TRBD2 aligns across 9 bases. The CDR3 DNA reads TGCGCCAGCAGCTTGGCTCTAGCGGGGAGCACCGGGGAGCTGTTTTTT. This translates into CASSLALAGSTGELFF.